This is a list of T cell receptor beta chains from one sample in a study of regulatory T cells in long-lasting Graves disease. TCRdb re-called the multiplex PCR reads through MiXCR, storing one row per CDR3 protein. The data hold 200,000 to 250,000 distinct CDR3 sequences, with about 17% observed a single time. The input for sequencing was peripheral blood mononuclear cells (PBMCs), taken at new diagnosis, from a patient treated with antithyroid drugs. Receptor source: a female donor with Graves disease. CDR3s include the opening cysteine and the closing phenylalanine or tryptophan. The order of the fields is clone size, J gene, V gene, CDR3 protein. Some rows have no size entry. The others give once, few or many, or a class for an expanded clone.

many	TRBJ2-3	TRBV7-6	CASTPRGTDTQYF
many	TRBJ1-2	TRBV29-1	CSAGNGPYGYTF
NA	TRBJ2-7	TRBV7-8	CASSPTGGRSYEQYF
NA	TRBJ2-2	TRBV6-1	CASSRLAANTGELFF
NA	TRBJ2-2	TRBV28	CASRKSGNTGELFF
NA	TRBJ2-7	TRBV11-2	CASSYRDSSYEQYF
many	TRBJ2-5	TRBV13	CASSKRLAGAQETQYF
many	TRBJ2-1	TRBV20-1	CSARDPTSGEQFF
many	TRBJ2-7	TRBV11-2	CASSLVLEGGYEQYF
many	TRBJ1-2	TRBV10-2	CASSESGQGAYGYTF
many	TRBJ2-7	TRBV2	CASRGPLDYEQYF
NA	TRBJ1-1	TRBV2	CASTLTIGLNTEAFF
many	TRBJ1-6	TRBV27	CASRGGSSPLHF
many	TRBJ2-3	TRBV13	CASSLIDLLAEHTDTQYF
NA	TRBJ2-7	TRBV7-3	CASSPYENTYNYEQYF
NA	TRBJ2-3	TRBV9	CASSIAGVGQAQYF
many	TRBJ2-7	TRBV7-2	CASSLVRSSYEQYF
few	TRBJ2-7	TRBV7-9	CAGSLGPGGAYEQYF
many	TRBJ2-7	TRBV29-1	CSVELTGGGRASYEQYF
many	TRBJ1-4	TRBV19	CAASQEQTPSAATNEKLFF
many	TRBJ2-1	TRBV29-1	CSVAPLLSYNEQFF
many	TRBJ2-3	TRBV6-1	CASSNVAGGTDTQYF
NA	TRBJ1-3	TRBV12-3/TRBV12-4	CASSLAGLSGNTIYF
NA	TRBJ1-2	TRBV9	CASSARGAANYGYTF